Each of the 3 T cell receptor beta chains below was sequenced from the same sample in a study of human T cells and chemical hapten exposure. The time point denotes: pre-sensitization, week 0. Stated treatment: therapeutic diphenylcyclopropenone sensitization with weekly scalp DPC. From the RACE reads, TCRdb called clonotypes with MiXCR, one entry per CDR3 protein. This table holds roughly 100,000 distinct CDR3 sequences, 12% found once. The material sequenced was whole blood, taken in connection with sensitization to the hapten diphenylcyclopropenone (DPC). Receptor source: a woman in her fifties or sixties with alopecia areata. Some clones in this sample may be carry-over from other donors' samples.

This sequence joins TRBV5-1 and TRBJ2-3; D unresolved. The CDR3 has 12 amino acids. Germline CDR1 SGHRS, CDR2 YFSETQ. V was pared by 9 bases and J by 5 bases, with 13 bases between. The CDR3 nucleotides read TGCGCCACACGCGCCGGGCTAGATACGCAGTATTTT. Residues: CATRAGLDTQYF.

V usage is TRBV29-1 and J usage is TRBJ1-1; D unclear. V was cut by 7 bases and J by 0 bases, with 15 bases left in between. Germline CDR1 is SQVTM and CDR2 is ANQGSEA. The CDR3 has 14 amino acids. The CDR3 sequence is CSAGRIRLNTEAFF. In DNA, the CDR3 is TGCAGCGCGGGGAGAATCAGGCTGAACACTGAAGCTTTCTTT.

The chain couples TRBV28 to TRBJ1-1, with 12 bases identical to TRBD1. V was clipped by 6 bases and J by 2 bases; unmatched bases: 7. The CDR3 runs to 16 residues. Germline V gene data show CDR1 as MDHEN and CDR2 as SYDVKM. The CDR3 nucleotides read TGTGCCAGCAGACGTGGGACAGGGGGCTATAACACTGAAGCTTTCTTT. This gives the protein CASRRGTGGYNTEAFF.